This note documents a single T cell receptor (beta chain) sequence. Its specificity is not known. Data came from immunoSEQ multiplex PCR; TCRdb stores just in-frame clones and leaves some out. There are some 30,000 clones in the sample; around 93% occur only once, and about 3% lies in the top ten. The sample belongs to a study of circulating and synovial CD4+ cells in juvenile arthritis. Study conclusions and caveats: Some such blood samples were as oligoclonal as synovium. These blood cells shared more CDR3 sequences with synovium than bulk blood. Circulating pathogenic-like and bulk T cells looked alike by Vbeta family usage.

CDR1 and CDR2 from the germline V gene are KGHSH and LQKENI. Trimming removed 6 bases from V and 6 bases from J; junction bases left unmatched: 6. The CDR3 contains 15 residues. Sequenced material: CD4+ T cells from blood. The clonotype was recovered from a human donor with juvenile idiopathic arthritis. The chain recombines TRBV18 with TRBJ2-1, with 12 bases lining up with TRBD2. The CDR3 here is CASSPLAGGANEQFF. The CDR3 DNA follows: TGTGCCAGCTCGCCTCTAGCGGGAGGGGCCAATGAGCAGTTCTTC.